One and the same sample provided the 27 T cell receptor beta chains below, sequenced in a study of T cell changes during pregnancy in multiple sclerosis. Only in-frame clones appear in the TCRdb table, and some are missing; sequencing was by immunoSEQ multiplex PCR. The repertoire consists of some 60,000 clones, with about 89% occurring once and the leading ten covering under 2%. The sample consisted of peripheral blood, taken after pregnancy. These receptors came from a female donor with multiple sclerosis, enrolled in a pregnancy study.

This chain connects TRBV5-6 to TRBJ1-6; 8 positions match TRBD1. V trimming: 7 bases; J trimming: 6 bases; junction bases outside the gene matches: 15. Per the germline V gene, CDR1 is SGHDT and CDR2 is YYEEEE. CDR3 length: 17 amino acids. The DNA for the CDR3 is TGTGCCAGCGGAAAAACAGACAGGGGAAGAGCTAATTCACCCCTCCACTTT. Its protein product is CASGKTDRGRANSPLHF.

The rearrangement links TRBV7-2 to TRBJ2-1; maybe TRBD2 (5 bases). V lost 6 bases, J lost 4 bases, and 16 bases lay in between. Germline V CDR1 and CDR2: SGHTA, FQGNSA. The CDR3 covers 15 residues. The CDR3 loop reads CASRSLAMVYNEQFF. Written as DNA, the CDR3 is TGTGCCAGCAGGTCCCTAGCTATGGTATACAATGAGCAGTTCTTC.

The J gene is TRBJ2-7, the V gene TRBV6-5; 7 bases fit TRBD2. Germline assignment: CDR1 MNHEY and CDR2 SVGAGI. J lost 4 bases, V lost 6 bases, and 12 bases had no gene match. The CDR3 contains 15 residues. Here the CDR3 reads CASSNLGLPIYEQYF. DNA for the CDR3: TGTGCCAGCAGCAACCTGGGACTACCTATTTACGAGCAGTACTTC.

V is TRBV5-1 and J is TRBJ2-3, with D possibly being TRBD1 (6 bases). From germline, CDR1 is SGHRS and CDR2 YFSETQ. The CDR3 is 16 residues long. Deletions cut 5 bases from V and 0 bases from J, with 16 bases between. The CDR3 is CASSGTTTGSTDTQYF. The CDR3 DNA reads TGCGCCAGCAGTGGCACTACAACAGGGAGCACAGATACGCAGTATTTT.

This chain connects TRBV2 to TRBJ2-1; a weak D match, TRBD1 (5 bases). The germline V and J ends were trimmed by 8 bases and 3 bases, with 11 bases remaining between them. CDR3 length: 13 residues. Germline V gene lookup returns CDR1 SNHLY and CDR2 FYNNEI. The CDR3: CASGQDNYNEQFF. In DNA, the CDR3 is TGTGCCAGCGGCCAGGACAACTACAATGAGCAGTTCTTC. The whole variable domain, remainder taken from reference TRBV2 and TRBJ2-1, is EPEVTQTPSHQVTQMGQEVILRCVPISNHLYFYWYRQILGQKVEFLVSFYNNEISEKSEIFDDQFSVERPDGSNFTLKIRSTKLEDSAMYFCASGQDNYNEQFFGPGTRLTVL.

J is TRBJ1-2 and V is TRBV5-6; D unresolved. The CDR3 runs 13 residues. The V and J ends lost 0 bases and 6 bases respectively, with 9 bases between them. Germline V lookup: CDR1 SGHDT, CDR2 YYEEEE. CDR3 coding DNA: TGTGCCAGCAGCTTGGTGAGGAAGGATGGCTACACCTTC. The encoded protein is CASSLVRKDGYTF.

The rearrangement joins TRBV11-2 to TRBJ1-2; D gene uncertain. Germline V gives CDR1 SGHAT, CDR2 FQNNGV. CDR3 length: 11 residues. V dropped 5 bases and J dropped 11 bases, with 12 bases sitting between them. The CDR3: CASSLNEVYTF. The CDR3 nucleotides are TGTGCCAGCAGCCTTAACGAGGTTTACACCTTC.

The genes are TRBV2 and TRBJ1-4; unclear D gene. V dropped 6 bases and J dropped 5 bases, with 4 bases sitting between them. CDR1 is SNHLY and CDR2 is FYNNEI in the germline V gene. CDR3 length equals 11 residues. CDR3 loop: CASRSNEKLFF. CDR3 bases: TGTGCCAGCAGATCGAATGAAAAACTGTTTTTT.

J is TRBJ1-1 and V is TRBV19; 7 positions match TRBD1. This CDR3 is built from 14 residues. Per the germline V gene, CDR1 is LNHDA and CDR2 is SQIVND (reference sequence). V shed 4 bases, J shed 2 bases, and the junction held 4 bases outside the gene matches. The CDR3 spells CASSTNRGNTEAFF. CDR3 DNA sequence: TGTGCCAGTAGTACCAACAGGGGAAACACTGAAGCTTTCTTT.

The chain has TRBV29-1 and TRBJ2-1, with 10 bases that match TRBD1. After removal of 5 bases from V and 7 bases from J, the junction contained 5 bases not matched to a gene. This CDR3 is 13 amino acids long. Germline values: CDR1 SQVTM, CDR2 ANQGSEA. CDR3: CSVWDRGRNEQFF. DNA of the CDR3: TGCAGCGTTTGGGACAGGGGAAGAAATGAGCAGTTCTTC.

This clone was counted once. The chain carries TRBV6-6 and TRBJ1-2; a possible D gene is TRBD1 (5 bases). V gave up 7 bases and J gave up 4 bases, with 13 bases separating them. The germline gives CDR1 MNHNY, CDR2 SVGAGI (reference sequence). The CDR3 sequence is 13 residues long. CDR3 coding DNA: TGTGCCAGCAAGACTAGGGACGCCTATGGCTACACCTTC. As protein: CASKTRDAYGYTF.

The V call is TRBV7-9, the J call TRBJ1-5; D is unclear. This CDR3 spans 13 amino acids. The V gene lost 1 base and the J gene lost 5 bases, with 6 bases spanning the gap. From germline, CDR1 is SEHNR and CDR2 FQNEAQ (reference sequence). The CDR3, as DNA: TGTGCCAGCAGCTTAGACAGCCATCAGCCCCAGCATTTT. Translating gives CASSLDSHQPQHF.

This rearrangement joins TRBV6-1 to TRBJ2-6; D might be TRBD1 (5 bases). The CDR3 length is 19 residues. Germline lookup yields CDR1 MNHNS and CDR2 SASEGT. The V end lost 2 bases, the J end lost 0 bases, and 17 bases lay between the germline ends. CDR3 bases: TGTGCCAGCAGTGAAAAAGGGTGGGCAGGGCTCTCTGGGGCCAACGTCCTGACTTTC. This gives the protein CASSEKGWAGLSGANVLTF.

This clone was counted a few times. The V and J genes are TRBV7-2 and TRBJ2-2; the D is unclear. The CDR3 length is 11 residues. Trimming took 4 bases from V and 9 from J, leaving 6 bases between them. CDR1 SGHTA and CDR2 FQGNSA come from the germline V gene. The CDR3 spells CASSSGWELFF. The CDR3 DNA is TGTGCCAGCAGCTCAGGCTGGGAGCTGTTTTTT.

V gene TRBV6-5 combines with J gene TRBJ1-1; TRBD1 is a possible D gene (6 bases). The germline CDR1 and CDR2 sequences are MNHEY and SVGAGI. V lost 4 bases and J 0 bases, leaving 12 bases between the germline ends. The CDR3 is 15 residues long. The CDR3 coding sequence is TGTGCCAGCAGTTGGGACGGGACATTGAACACTGAAGCTTTCTTT. Residues: CASSWDGTLNTEAFF.

The chain employs TRBV27 and TRBJ2-5, with 7 bases identical to TRBD1. Germline CDR1 MNHEY, CDR2 SMNVEV (reference sequence). This CDR3 is built from 15 residues. Trimming cost V 3 bases and J 5 bases; bases outside gene matches: 9. The CDR3: CASSFRGGVRETQYF. For the CDR3, the DNA is TGTGCCAGCAGTTTTCGAGGGGGCGTGCGGGAGACCCAGTACTTC.

This CDR3 reads CASSFGAGGTDTQYF. The CDR3 nucleotides read TGCGCCAGCAGCTTCGGGGCGGGGGGCACAGATACGCAGTATTTT. The chain joins TRBV5-1 to TRBJ2-3, with TRBD2 identical over 7 bases. Germline V gene sequence: CDR1 SGHRS, CDR2 YFSETQ. The CDR3 is 15 residues long. Unmatched junction bases numbered 4, after V lost 2 bases and J lost 1 base.

The rearrangement links TRBV19 to TRBJ2-3, with a possible D match to TRBD2 (5 bases). CDR1 is LNHDA, CDR2 SQIVND, per germline (reference sequence). The CDR3 sequence is 13 residues long. Between the trimmed V and J ends, which lost 5 bases and 3 bases, there was a span of 9 bases. The CDR3 DNA follows: TGTGCCAGTAGTGGCGGGCGGACAGATACGCAGTATTTT. It is translated as CASSGGRTDTQYF. Looking up the rest from reference TRBV19 and TRBJ2-3 gives the full variable domain: DGGITQSPKYLFRKEGQNVTLSCEQNLNHDAMYWYRQDPGQGLRLIYYSQIVNDFQKGDIAEGYSVSREKKESFPLTVTSAQKNPTAFYLCASSGGRTDTQYFGPGTRLTVL.

This sequence joins TRBV7-2 and TRBJ1-6; D ambiguous. This CDR3 has 12 residues. Germline V CDR1 and CDR2: SGHTA, FQGNSA. V lost 3 bases to trimming and J lost 7 bases, with 4 bases between them. For the CDR3, the DNA is TGTGCCAGCAGCTTTAGAAATTCACCCCTCCACTTT. It codes for CASSFRNSPLHF.

In its sample, this clone was seen a few times. The gene calls are TRBV6-5 and TRBJ1-6; 9 nucleotides match TRBD1. V lost 8 bases and J lost 9; bases outside the gene matches: 5. The CDR3 is 13 residues long. Germline CDR1 reads MNHEY; CDR2 reads SVGAGI. The CDR3 sequence: CASCGTGTSPLHF. CDR3 DNA sequence: TGTGCCAGCTGTGGGACAGGGACTTCACCCCTCCACTTT.

The V and J genes are TRBV12-5 and TRBJ1-4, with D perhaps TRBD1 (5 bases). The germline V gene has CDR1 LGHNT and CDR2 FRNRAP. The V end lost 4 bases, the J end lost 7 bases, and 16 bases lay between the germline ends. The CDR3 spans 15 residues. CDR3: CASGSAGGKGEKLFF. The CDR3 region has the DNA TGTGCTAGTGGTTCCGCCGGGGGAAAGGGTGAAAAACTGTTTTTT.

The gene calls are TRBV4-3 and TRBJ1-4; 7 bases map to TRBD1. Germline V gene lookup returns CDR1 LGHNA and CDR2 YSLEER. The CDR3 spans 13 residues. With 4 bases clipped from V and 7 bases from J, the junction kept 3 bases outside the gene matches. The CDR3 DNA reads TGCGCCAGCAGCCGACAGGGTGCTGAAAAACTGTTTTTT. Translating gives CASSRQGAEKLFF.

The chain uses TRBV5-6 and TRBJ1-2; 8 nucleotides align to TRBD1. CDR3 length: 17 residues. The V gene end was trimmed by 2 bases and the J gene end by 4 bases; junction bases not matched to a gene: 13. Germline lookup yields CDR1 SGHDT and CDR2 YYEEEE. The CDR3 nucleotides read TGTGCCAGCAGCTTTTGGGCAGGGGGCGAACGTCGCTATGGCTACACCTTC. Its protein product is CASSFWAGGERRYGYTF.

The V gene is TRBV5-1, the J gene TRBJ2-1; 7 bases fit TRBD2. The CDR3 is made up of 19 amino acids. Germline CDR1 is SGHRS and CDR2 is YFSETQ. V lost 4 bases to trimming and J lost 0 bases; unmatched junction nucleotides: 16. CDR3 region: CASSRREIAGLSSYNEQFF. The CDR3 DNA follows: TGCGCCAGCAGCAGAAGGGAGATAGCGGGCCTAAGCTCCTACAATGAGCAGTTCTTC.

The chain employs TRBV7-3 and TRBJ2-2; TRBD1 aligns across 10 bases. CDR3 size: 14 residues. Germline V gene lookup returns CDR1 SGHTA and CDR2 FQGTGA. With 5 bases clipped from V and 7 bases from J, the junction kept 4 bases outside the gene matches. For the CDR3, the DNA is TGTGCCAGCAGCCTTGGACAGGGGGGCGGGGAGCTGTTTTTT. This sequence encodes CASSLGQGGGELFF.

The rearrangement joins TRBV9 to TRBJ2-2; TRBD2 agrees at 12 bases. The CDR3 covers 17 residues. CDR1 is SGDLS, CDR2 YYNGEE, per germline. J gave up 0 bases and V 1 base, and 1 base lay outside the gene matches. The CDR3 DNA sequence: TGTGCCAGCAGCGTAAGGACTAGCGGGGCGAACACCGGGGAGCTGTTTTTT. As protein: CASSVRTSGANTGELFF.

A single count supports this clone. V gene TRBV7-6 combines with J gene TRBJ2-2; 8 bases fit TRBD1. With V trimmed by 2 bases and J by 4 bases, 9 bases remained unmatched. This CDR3 has 17 residues. From germline, CDR1 is SGHVS and CDR2 FNYEAQ. CDR3 nucleotides: TGTGCCAGCAGCTTACGGCCTTGGACAGGGAGCACCGGGGAGCTGTTTTTT. It is translated as CASSLRPWTGSTGELFF.